These T cell receptor beta chains were read from a single sample in a study of T-cell memory formation after mild COVID-19. TCRdb recomputed calls from the 5' RACE reads with MiXCR, one row per CDR3 protein. The sample consists of around 400,000 distinct CDR3 sequences, approximately 24% of them appearing once. Input material: PBMCs or a T cell subset sorted from them (not recorded which). The source is an adult woman who had mild COVID-19 (a few samples of this study predate the infection). Cell type and time point are not known. Each CDR3 is given with its conserved first and last residue. A D gene is named only where the DNA matches it firmly. Clone size is shown for a subset of rows, as once, few, many or a class of expanded clone.

J	D	V	size	CDR3	DNA
TRBJ2-1	TRBD2	TRBV20-1	.	CSALSGDYSYNEQFF	TGCAGTGCACTAAGCGGGGATTACTCCTACAATGAGCAGTTCTTC
TRBJ2-1	.	TRBV7-7	few	CASSPVGADGEQFF	TGTGCCAGCAGCCCAGTAGGGGCCGATGGGGAGCAGTTCTTC
TRBJ2-3	.	TRBV5-1	.	CASSLAELGTQYF	TGCGCCAGCAGCTTGGCCGAACTGGGTACGCAGTATTTT
TRBJ2-2	.	TRBV5-1	few	CASSLGVDGTGELFF	TGCGCCAGCAGCTTGGGGGTTGATGGCACCGGGGAGCTGTTTTTT
TRBJ2-7	TRBD2	TRBV6-2/TRBV6-3	.	CAGRTSGSHEQYF	TGTGCCGGCAGGACTAGCGGGAGCCACGAGCAGTACTTC
TRBJ2-3	.	TRBV12-3/TRBV12-4	few	CASSLAQFSDTQYF	TGTGCCAGCAGTCTGGCCCAATTTTCGGATACGCAGTATTTT
TRBJ2-1	.	TRBV24-1	.	CATSDLGGQFF	TGTGCCACCAGTGATTTGGGGGGCCAGTTCTTC
TRBJ2-4	TRBD1	TRBV27	.	CASGGQGLAKNIQYF	TGTGCCAGCGGTGGACAGGGGCTAGCCAAAAACATTCAGTACTTC
TRBJ2-5	.	TRBV14	.	CASSTFTGEETQYF	TGTGCCAGCAGCACCTTCACGGGAGAGGAGACCCAGTACTTC
TRBJ1-1	.	TRBV29-1	.	CSVEVQGRYTEAFF	TGCAGCGTTGAGGTACAGGGCAGGTACACTGAAGCTTTCTTT
TRBJ2-7	TRBD1	TRBV15	few	CATSRDLDRSCEQYF	TGTGCCACCAGCAGAGACCTGGACAGGTCCTGCGAGCAGTACTTC
TRBJ1-2	TRBD1	TRBV5-1	few	CASSAQGTRANYGYTF	TGCGCCAGCAGCGCACAGGGGACCCGGGCTAACTATGGCTACACCTTC
TRBJ2-7	.	TRBV6-5	.	CASGASGAVEQYF	TGTGCCTCAGGGGCTAGCGGAGCCGTGGAGCAGTACTTC
TRBJ2-5	TRBD2	TRBV15	few	CATGWIGRRQETQYF	TGTGCCACCGGGTGGATCGGGAGGCGGCAAGAGACCCAGTACTTC
TRBJ2-5	.	TRBV2	.	CASSAGLGETQYF	TGTGCCAGCAGTGCAGGACTTGGGGAGACCCAGTACTTC
TRBJ2-1	TRBD2	TRBV12-3/TRBV12-4	.	CASSHSGRYNEQFF	TGTGCCAGCAGTCATAGCGGGAGGTACAATGAGCAGTTCTTC
TRBJ2-2	TRBD2	TRBV7-9	.	CASSWTSGRGDTGELFF	TGTGCCAGCAGCTGGACTAGCGGGAGAGGGGACACCGGGGAGCTGTTTTTT
TRBJ2-7	.	TRBV24-1	.	CATSAADRPGEQYF	TGTGCCACCAGTGCCGCGGACCGCCCTGGAGAGCAGTACTTC
TRBJ1-5	.	TRBV19	.	CASSIKFPPAQPQHF	TGTGCCAGTAGTATTAAGTTTCCTCCGGCGCAGCCCCAGCATTTT
TRBJ1-5	TRBD1	TRBV2	.	CASSRDRGDQPQHF	TGTGCCAGCAGTCGGGACAGGGGGGATCAGCCCCAGCATTTT
TRBJ2-7	.	TRBV3-1	many	CASSLYREVYF	TGTGCCAGCAGCCTCTACAGGGAGGTCTACTTC
TRBJ2-2	TRBD1	TRBV7-2	few	CASSRQGLGTGELFF	TGTGCCAGCAGCCGACAGGGGTTAGGCACCGGGGAGCTGTTTTTT
TRBJ2-7	TRBD1	TRBV15	.	CATSFQRLSRGLYEQYF	TGTGCCACCAGCTTCCAAAGGCTGAGCAGGGGGCTCTACGAGCAGTACTTC
TRBJ1-2	TRBD1	TRBV27	few	CASSFIGGEGRYGYTF	TGTGCCAGCAGTTTCATAGGGGGCGAAGGCCGGTATGGCTACACCTTC
TRBJ2-7	.	TRBV7-9	.	CASSFSSTYTYEQYF	TGTGCCAGCAGTTTTTCAAGTACGTACACCTACGAGCAGTACTTC
TRBJ2-7	TRBD1	TRBV6-6	.	CASRRPGTGIHSSYEQYF	TGTGCCAGCAGGCGACCCGGGACAGGGATTCACTCCTCCTACGAGCAGTACTTC
TRBJ2-1	.	TRBV6-1	.	CAIQTGRAYNEQFF	TGTGCCATCCAGACAGGAAGAGCCTACAATGAGCAGTTCTTC
TRBJ2-7	.	TRBV9	few	CASSARDGTYEQYF	TGTGCCAGCAGCGCCCGGGACGGCACCTACGAGCAGTACTTC